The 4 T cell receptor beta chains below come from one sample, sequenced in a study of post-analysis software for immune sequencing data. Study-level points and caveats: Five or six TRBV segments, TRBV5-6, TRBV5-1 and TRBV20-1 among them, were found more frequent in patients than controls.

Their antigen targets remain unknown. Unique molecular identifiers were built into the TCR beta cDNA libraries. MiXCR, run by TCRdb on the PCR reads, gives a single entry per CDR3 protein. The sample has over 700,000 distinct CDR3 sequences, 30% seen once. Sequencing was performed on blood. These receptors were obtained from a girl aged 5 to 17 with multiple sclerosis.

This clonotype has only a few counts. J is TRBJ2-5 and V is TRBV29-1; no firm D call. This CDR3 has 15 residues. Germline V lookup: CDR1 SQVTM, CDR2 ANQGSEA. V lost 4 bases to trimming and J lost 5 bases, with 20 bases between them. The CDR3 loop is CSVVGYPAQEETQYF. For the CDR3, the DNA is TGCAGCGTTGTGGGGTACCCCGCGCAGGAGGAGACCCAGTACTTC.

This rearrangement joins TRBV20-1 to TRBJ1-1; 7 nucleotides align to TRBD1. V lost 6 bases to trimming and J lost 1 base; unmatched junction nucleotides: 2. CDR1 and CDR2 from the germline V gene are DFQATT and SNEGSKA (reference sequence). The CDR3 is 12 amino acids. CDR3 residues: CSARQGNTEAFF. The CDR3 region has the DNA TGCAGTGCCCGACAGGGGAACACTGAAGCTTTCTTT.

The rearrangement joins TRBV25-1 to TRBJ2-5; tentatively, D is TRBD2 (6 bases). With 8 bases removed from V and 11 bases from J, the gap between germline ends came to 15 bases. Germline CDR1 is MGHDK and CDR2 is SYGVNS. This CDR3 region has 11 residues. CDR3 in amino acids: CASRGAGEQYF. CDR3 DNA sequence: TGTGCCAGCCGCGGGGCGGGTGAGCAGTACTTC.

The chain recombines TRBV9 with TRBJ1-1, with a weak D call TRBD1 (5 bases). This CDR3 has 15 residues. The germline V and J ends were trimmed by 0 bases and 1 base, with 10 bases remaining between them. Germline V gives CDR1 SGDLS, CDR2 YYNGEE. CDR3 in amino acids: CASSVDPGGNTEAFF. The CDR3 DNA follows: TGTGCCAGCAGCGTAGACCCCGGGGGGAACACTGAAGCTTTCTTT.